The 26 T cell receptor beta chains listed next were all sequenced from one sample in a study of radiation and T cells in renal cell carcinoma (dated by TCRdb to the early 2020s). Library generation was performed with the immunoSEQ multiplex PCR assay. TCRdb retrieved this table from immuneACCESS and kept in-frame rearrangements only. Not all clones are present; in checked studies, unresolved V genes account for under half, and no reason is known for the remainder. For this sample there are 140,000 to 150,000 clones; approximately 86% appear just once. The ten biggest clones cover around 17% of the sample. This sample's time point label indicates: blood 4 weeks post-SBRT, at nephrectomy. The sample's treatment or condition label is to be understood as: 15 Gy SBRT to primary tumor, nephrectomy 4 weeks later. The sequencing here drew on blood, taken from a patient whose treatment included radiotherapy and nephrectomy. The receptors were sampled from a woman aged 45-59 years with renal cell carcinoma.

A few counts support this clone. The DNA for the CDR3 is TGTGCCAGTAGTAAACGGACAGGGGGCTCCTATGGCTACACCTTC. Amino acids: CASSKRTGGSYGYTF. V is TRBV19 and J is TRBJ1-2; 11 bases fit TRBD1. Germline values: CDR1 LNHDA, CDR2 SQIVND (reference sequence). V shed 4 bases, J shed 4 bases, and the junction held 5 bases outside the gene matches. This CDR3 spans 15 amino acids.

The CDR3 here is CASSLGDFAREQYF. Written as DNA, the CDR3 is TGTGCCAGCAGCTTAGGCGACTTTGCACGGGAGCAGTACTTC. V is TRBV7-2 and J is TRBJ2-7; D is ambiguous. CDR3 length equals 14 residues. The germline V gene encodes CDR1 SGHTA and CDR2 FQGNSA. V lost 1 base and J 7 bases, leaving 14 bases between the germline ends.

This chain connects TRBV5-1 to TRBJ1-1; 7 bases match TRBD1. V gave up 0 bases and J gave up 7 bases; unmatched junction bases: 6. Looked up from germline, CDR1 is SGHRS and CDR2 is YFSETQ. The CDR3 extends over 14 amino acids. CDR3 residues: CASSLGRQGGEAFF. CDR3 DNA sequence: TGCGCCAGCAGCTTGGGACGGCAGGGGGGTGAAGCTTTCTTT. The full variable domain, rest sourced from reference TRBV5-1 and TRBJ1-1, is KAGVTQTPRYLIKTRGQQVTLSCSPISGHRSVSWYQQTPGQGLQFLFEYFSETQRNKGNFPGRFSGRQFSNSRSEMNVSTLELGDSALYLCASSLGRQGGEAFFGQGTRLTVV.

This clone was seen more than once but under ten times. This chain uses TRBV6-1 with TRBJ2-3; 8 nucleotides agree with TRBD1. After removal of 4 bases from V and 1 base from J, the junction contained 1 base not matched to a gene. This CDR3 has 14 residues. From germline, CDR1 is MNHNS and CDR2 SASEGT. Written as DNA, the CDR3 is TGTGCCAGCAGTGTGGGACAGGGCACAGATACGCAGTATTTT. This sequence encodes CASSVGQGTDTQYF.

CDR3 loop: CASSLEGARTYEQYF. The CDR3 region has the DNA TGTGCCAGCAGCTTAGAAGGTGCACGAACCTACGAGCAGTACTTC. The chain has TRBV11-2 and TRBJ2-7; D is uncertain. Trimming took off 0 bases at V and 2 bases at J, with 11 bases between the two ends. Germline V CDR1 and CDR2: SGHAT, FQNNGV. The CDR3 has 15 amino acids.

The V gene is TRBV7-7, the J gene TRBJ2-1; 11 bases line up with TRBD2. V lost 5 bases and J lost 2; bases outside the gene matches: 5. The CDR3 covers 16 residues. Per the germline V gene, CDR1 is SSHAT and CDR2 is FNYEAQ (reference sequence). The CDR3 protein is CASSRLAGQTYNEQFF. The CDR3 nucleotides read TGTGCCAGCAGCAGACTAGCGGGACAAACCTACAATGAGCAGTTCTTC.

This chain connects TRBV7-2 to TRBJ2-7; D call uncertain. The CDR3 covers 11 residues. The germline V and J ends were trimmed by 0 bases and 7 bases, with 4 bases remaining between them. Per germline, CDR1 SGHTA and CDR2 FQGNSA. The CDR3 DNA follows: TGTGCCAGCAGCTTAGCGGGGGAGCAGTACTTC. As protein: CASSLAGEQYF. The full variable domain, with the rest looked up from reference TRBV7-2 and TRBJ2-7, is GAGVSQSPSNKVTEKGKDVELRCDPISGHTALYWYRQSLGQGLEFLIYFQGNSAPDKSGLPSDRFSAERTGGSVSTLTIQRTQQEDSAVYLCASSLAGEQYFGPGTRLTVT.

This clone was seen just once. This chain links TRBV7-9 with TRBJ2-1; no reliable D call. Germline loops: CDR1 SEHNR, CDR2 FQNEAQ (reference sequence). The ends were cut back, 1 base at V and 3 bases at J, with 7 bases in the middle. This CDR3 has 14 amino acids. CDR3 in amino acids: CASSLVGIYNEQFF. The DNA of the CDR3 is TGTGCCAGCAGCTTAGTTGGGATCTACAATGAGCAGTTCTTC.

The chain combines TRBV6-5 with TRBJ2-7; 10 nucleotides agree with TRBD1. This CDR3 has 13 amino acids. Germline CDR1 is MNHEY and CDR2 is SVGAGI. V was clipped by 5 bases and J by 5 bases; unmatched bases: 3. CDR3 loop: CASSLGTGDEQYF. CDR3 bases: TGTGCCAGCAGTCTAGGGACAGGGGACGAGCAGTACTTC.

This chain joins TRBV10-1 and TRBJ2-3, with D uncertain. Trimming cost V 1 base and J 0 bases, with 11 bases left between them. The CDR3 runs 16 residues. CDR1 is WNHNN, CDR2 SYGVQD, per germline (reference sequence). The CDR3, as DNA: TGCGCCAGCAGTGAGTTTCGGGCAGGTAGCACAGATACGCAGTATTTT. Amino acid sequence: CASSEFRAGSTDTQYF.

This clone was detected only a few times. The chain is built from TRBV30 and TRBJ1-1; D unclear. CDR3 length: 12 amino acids. Germline CDR1 GTSNPN, CDR2 SVGIG (reference sequence). V lost 5 bases and J 0 bases, leaving 7 bases between the germline ends. The CDR3 DNA sequence: TGTGCCTGGTCCAGCCTGAACACTGAAGCTTTCTTT. Residues: CAWSSLNTEAFF.

The chain joins TRBV6-5 to TRBJ1-4, with D maybe TRBD1 (6 bases). CDR3 length equals 15 residues. Germline V gene lookup returns CDR1 MNHEY and CDR2 SVGAGI. V was trimmed by 2 bases and J by 0 bases, leaving 7 bases between them. The CDR3 bases are TGTGCCAGCAGTTACGAGGGGGCAACTAATGAAAAACTGTTTTTT. Translating it yields CASSYEGATNEKLFF.

The rearrangement uses TRBV7-2 and TRBJ2-1, with a possible D match to TRBD2 (5 bases). The germline V gene has CDR1 SGHTA and CDR2 FQGNSA. CDR3 length equals 14 residues. The ends were cut back, 1 base at V and 5 bases at J, with 9 bases in the middle. The CDR3 bases are TGTGCCAGCAGCTTAGTTTACGGGAACAATGAGCAGTTCTTC. Translating it yields CASSLVYGNNEQFF.

The CDR3 DNA sequence: TGTGCCAGCAGTAATTCGGAAGGCTACACCTTC. Protein sequence: CASSNSEGYTF. The V and J genes are TRBV6-5 and TRBJ1-2; no firm D call. Germline assignment: CDR1 MNHEY and CDR2 SVGAGI. The CDR3 sequence is 11 residues long. The V and J ends lost 5 bases and 8 bases respectively, with 9 bases between them.

The rearrangement joins TRBV11-2 to TRBJ2-5; a possible D gene is TRBD1 (7 bases). This CDR3 comprises 13 residues. The V and J ends lost 5 bases and 7 bases respectively, with 14 bases between them. Germline values: CDR1 SGHAT, CDR2 FQNNGV. CDR3 amino acids: CASSPPQGGTQYF. Here the CDR3 DNA reads TGTGCCAGCAGCCCGCCCCAGGGGGGGACCCAGTACTTC.

The V gene is TRBV28, the J gene TRBJ2-1; a possible D gene is TRBD2 (5 bases). There are 11 residues in the CDR3. The germline V and J ends were trimmed by 3 bases and 10 bases, with 7 bases remaining between them. CDR1 is MDHEN and CDR2 is SYDVKM in the germline V gene. CDR3 protein: CASSFRREQFF. The CDR3 coding sequence is TGTGCCAGCAGTTTTAGGAGGGAGCAGTTCTTC.

This clone was counted a single time. V is TRBV16 and J is TRBJ2-5; weak D call: TRBD2 (5 bases). The CDR3 totals 15 residues. Germline CDR1 and CDR2: KGHSY and FQNENV. Trimming shortened V by 0 bases and J by 2 bases, and 10 bases separated the two germline ends. CDR3 DNA: TGTGCCAGCAGCCAATCGAGGGCAGGACAAGAGACCCAGTACTTC. Its protein is CASSQSRAGQETQYF.

The DNA for the CDR3 is TGTGCCAGCAGCTTGGATTCAGGCGAAAAACTGTTTTTT. This encodes CASSLDSGEKLFF. The chain uses TRBV5-6 and TRBJ1-4; D remains ambiguous. Per the germline V gene, CDR1 is SGHDT and CDR2 is YYEEEE. Trimming took off 0 bases at V and 8 bases at J, with 8 bases between the two ends. The CDR3 is made up of 13 amino acids.

The V call is TRBV27, the J call TRBJ2-7; no reliable D call. Trimming took off 8 bases at V and 3 bases at J, with 14 bases between the two ends. Germline V gene sequence: CDR1 MNHEY, CDR2 SMNVEV (reference sequence). CDR3 length: 13 residues. The chain's CDR3 is CASGGIYLYEQYF. CDR3 DNA: TGTGCCAGCGGTGGGATTTATCTCTACGAGCAGTACTTC.

This clone turned up a few times. Relative to the germline gene, one junction end is altered; a read error may explain this. V is TRBV4-1 and J is TRBJ1-3; D gene uncertain. Germline V gene lookup returns CDR1 MGHRA and CDR2 YSYEKL. There are 12 residues in the CDR3. CDR3 amino acids: CASSQGGTTIYF. CDR3 nucleotide sequence: TGCGCCAGCAGCCAAGGCGGAACCACCATATATTTT.

This chain uses TRBV27 with TRBJ2-7; D not certain. In germline, CDR1 is MNHEY, CDR2 SMNVEV (reference sequence). This CDR3 is built from 15 residues. The V and J ends lost 4 bases and 0 bases respectively, with 13 bases between them. The CDR3 protein is CASSWGPISSYEQYF. The CDR3 DNA reads as TGTGCCAGCAGTTGGGGTCCCATATCCTCCTACGAGCAGTACTTC.

The chain has TRBV27 and TRBJ1-2; TRBD1 aligns across 9 bases. Germline V gives CDR1 MNHEY, CDR2 SMNVEV (reference sequence). The CDR3 sequence is 16 residues long. Trimming took 5 bases from V and 8 from J; bases not matched to a gene: 15. CDR3 in amino acids: CASSLTTGTGSFGYTF. Written as DNA, the CDR3 is TGTGCCAGCAGTCTGACTACCGGGACAGGGTCTTTCGGCTACACCTTC.

This chain joins TRBV5-1 and TRBJ1-3, with unresolved D. The length of the CDR3 is 15 residues. V was pared by 0 bases and J by 0 bases, with 7 bases between. Looked up from germline, CDR1 is SGHRS and CDR2 is YFSETQ. CDR3 bases: TGCGCCAGCAGCTTGGCGCCAGACTCTGGAAACACCATATATTTT. Translated, it gives CASSLAPDSGNTIYF.

This chain links TRBV15 with TRBJ1-1, with D maybe TRBD1 (5 bases). The CDR3 sequence is 14 residues long. The ends were cut back, 3 bases at V and 1 base at J, with 9 bases in the middle. Germline V gives CDR1 LNHNV, CDR2 YYDKDF (reference sequence). Written as DNA, the CDR3 is TGTGCCACCAGCAGGGAAAGGGGGAACACTGAAGCTTTCTTT. Translating gives CATSRERGNTEAFF.

This chain connects TRBV6-6 to TRBJ2-1; perhaps TRBD2 as D (6 bases). The CDR3 has 13 amino acids. Trimming cost V 5 bases and J 3 bases, with 8 bases left between them. Germline V gene data show CDR1 as MNHNY and CDR2 as SVGAGI (reference sequence). The CDR3 DNA sequence: TGTGCCAGCAGTCTAGCGTACTACAATGAGCAGTTCTTC. Translating gives CASSLAYYNEQFF.

The J gene is TRBJ2-7, the V gene TRBV28, with TRBD2 matching 11 bases. The germline CDR1 and CDR2 sequences are MDHEN and SYDVKM. Losses at the gene ends were 8 bases for V and 5 bases for J; bases not matched to a gene: 11. This CDR3 spans 15 amino acids. The CDR3 loop is CASDIATSGRHEQYF. The CDR3 region has the DNA TGTGCCAGCGACATTGCAACTAGCGGGAGACACGAGCAGTACTTC.